The clone carrying this T cell receptor beta chain has more than one count but fewer than ten. Its specificity is not known. Repertoires were generated with immunoSEQ multiplex PCR, while TCRdb's copy carries only in-frame clones and drops some. The sample includes about a million clones, approximately 76% of them seen just once. The data derive from a study of shared clonotypes between healthy human individuals. The study, taken as a whole, reports: Genetic and exposure-history diversity was limited by the few donors.

Into CD45RA+ naive and CD45RA-negative memory subsets, the CD4+ cells were split. Germline values: CDR1 GTSNPN, CDR2 SVGIG (reference sequence). V was pared by 0 bases and J by 4 bases, with 9 bases between. The CDR3 consists of 14 residues. The chain carries TRBV30 and TRBJ1-4; the D is unclear. Sample: memory CD4+ T cells sorted from blood. As to subset: CD45RA-negative fraction. The clonotype originates from a man between 18 and 35 years old in good health. CDR3 loop: CAWSVNSFNEKLFF. The CDR3 DNA sequence: TGTGCCTGGAGTGTAAACAGTTTTAATGAAAAACTGTTTTTT.